This T cell receptor (beta chain) emerged from a study of blood T cell repertoires in COVID-19. Clones were read by immunoSEQ multiplex PCR, and TCRdb kept only the in-frame ones, dropping some. This sample has 200,000 to 300,000 clones, with around three quarters found just once. The CDR3 contains 12 residues. Trimming cost V 0 bases and J 7 bases, with 9 bases left between them. Germline loops: CDR1 SQVTM, CDR2 ANQGSEA. The sequencing input was peripheral blood. The chain couples TRBV29-1 to TRBJ1-1; the D is unclear. The sequence was obtained from an elderly woman with acute or convalescent COVID-19. The chain's CDR3 is CSVEETGSEAFF. CDR3 sequence (DNA): TGCAGCGTTGAAGAGACCGGGAGTGAAGCTTTCTTT.